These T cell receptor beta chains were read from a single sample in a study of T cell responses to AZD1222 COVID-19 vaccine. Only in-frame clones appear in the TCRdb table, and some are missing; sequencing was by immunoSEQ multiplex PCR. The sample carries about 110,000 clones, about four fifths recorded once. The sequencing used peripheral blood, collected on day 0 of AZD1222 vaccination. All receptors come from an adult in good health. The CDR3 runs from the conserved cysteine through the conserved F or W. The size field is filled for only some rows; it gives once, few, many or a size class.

CDR3aa: CASSYLGTAHGYTF; v_gene: TRBV6-5; j_gene: TRBJ1-2; abundance: NA
CDR3aa: CASSGTGGNQPQHF; v_gene: TRBV2; j_gene: TRBJ1-5; abundance: NA
CDR3aa: CASSQAFGSNQPQHF; v_gene: TRBV4-2; j_gene: TRBJ1-5; abundance: NA
CDR3aa: CASSYTDGPYEQYF; v_gene: TRBV6-5; j_gene: TRBJ2-7; abundance: NA
CDR3aa: CATAGTSGRTYEQYF; v_gene: TRBV10-3; j_gene: TRBJ2-7; abundance: NA
CDR3aa: CASSQVPRGTSGGEQFF; v_gene: TRBV14; j_gene: TRBJ2-1; abundance: NA
CDR3aa: CASSLFEENSPLHF; v_gene: TRBV5-1; j_gene: TRBJ1-6; abundance: NA
CDR3aa: CASTVAGLAGFNEQFF; v_gene: TRBV28; j_gene: TRBJ2-1; abundance: NA
CDR3aa: CASSYSWRLSNEQFF; v_gene: TRBV6-5; j_gene: TRBJ2-1; abundance: NA
CDR3aa: CASSATSGFYEQYF; v_gene: TRBV5-4; j_gene: TRBJ2-7; abundance: NA
CDR3aa: CASSLGGHQETQYF; v_gene: TRBV5-5; j_gene: TRBJ2-5; abundance: few
CDR3aa: CASSVNSLGAKNIQYF; v_gene: TRBV9; j_gene: TRBJ2-4; abundance: NA
CDR3aa: CASSSQGVRTEAFF; v_gene: TRBV27; j_gene: TRBJ1-1; abundance: NA
CDR3aa: CASSGWDEQFF; v_gene: TRBV3-1/TRBV3-2; j_gene: TRBJ2-1; abundance: NA
CDR3aa: CASSRLGRGEQYF; v_gene: TRBV27; j_gene: TRBJ2-7; abundance: NA
CDR3aa: CASSLATGAGANVLTF; v_gene: TRBV11-2; j_gene: TRBJ2-6; abundance: NA
CDR3aa: CASSSYRNHYEQYF; v_gene: TRBV19; j_gene: TRBJ2-7; abundance: NA
CDR3aa: CASSFLRGRQPQHF; v_gene: TRBV28; j_gene: TRBJ1-5; abundance: NA
CDR3aa: CASGGTVETQYF; v_gene: TRBV19; j_gene: TRBJ2-5; abundance: NA
CDR3aa: CASGGVSLEAFF; v_gene: TRBV28; j_gene: TRBJ1-1; abundance: NA
CDR3aa: CASSYSGQGSYEQYF; v_gene: TRBV6-5; j_gene: TRBJ2-7; abundance: NA
CDR3aa: CASSFGVLSSYEQYF; v_gene: TRBV5-6; j_gene: TRBJ2-7; abundance: NA
CDR3aa: CASSLEVAGIYNEQFF; v_gene: TRBV5-1; j_gene: TRBJ2-1; abundance: NA
CDR3aa: CASSQDRRIAEAFF; v_gene: TRBV4-2; j_gene: TRBJ1-1; abundance: NA
CDR3aa: CASSGAAGEAESPLHF; v_gene: TRBV9; j_gene: TRBJ1-6; abundance: NA
CDR3aa: CASSRSGDSGNTIYF; v_gene: TRBV6-5; j_gene: TRBJ1-3; abundance: NA
CDR3aa: CASNLDSNQPQHF; v_gene: TRBV19; j_gene: TRBJ1-5; abundance: NA
CDR3aa: CASCPGTAAREQYF; v_gene: TRBV27; j_gene: TRBJ2-7; abundance: NA
CDR3aa: CASSLGAGNYGYTF; v_gene: TRBV28; j_gene: TRBJ1-2; abundance: once
CDR3aa: CASMEGKERNTIYF; v_gene: TRBV19; j_gene: TRBJ1-3; abundance: NA
CDR3aa: CASSESRPAGGSDYGYTF; v_gene: TRBV10-2; j_gene: TRBJ1-2; abundance: NA
CDR3aa: CASSVAGQGTYEQYF; v_gene: TRBV9; j_gene: TRBJ2-7; abundance: NA
CDR3aa: CASALSGRIYEQYF; v_gene: TRBV27; j_gene: TRBJ2-7; abundance: NA
CDR3aa: CASSAFVGRSTDTQYF; v_gene: TRBV4-3; j_gene: TRBJ2-3; abundance: once
CDR3aa: CASSQDEGSNQPQHF; v_gene: TRBV3-1/TRBV3-2; j_gene: TRBJ1-5; abundance: NA
CDR3aa: CASTDRTGGAYNEQFF; v_gene: TRBV5-4; j_gene: TRBJ2-1; abundance: once
CDR3aa: CASSLRAGQTDTQYF; v_gene: TRBV7-6; j_gene: TRBJ2-3; abundance: NA
CDR3aa: CASRERGSAEAFF; v_gene: TRBV6-1; j_gene: TRBJ1-1; abundance: NA
CDR3aa: CASSTPGTGGLYNSPLHF; v_gene: TRBV28; j_gene: TRBJ1-6; abundance: NA